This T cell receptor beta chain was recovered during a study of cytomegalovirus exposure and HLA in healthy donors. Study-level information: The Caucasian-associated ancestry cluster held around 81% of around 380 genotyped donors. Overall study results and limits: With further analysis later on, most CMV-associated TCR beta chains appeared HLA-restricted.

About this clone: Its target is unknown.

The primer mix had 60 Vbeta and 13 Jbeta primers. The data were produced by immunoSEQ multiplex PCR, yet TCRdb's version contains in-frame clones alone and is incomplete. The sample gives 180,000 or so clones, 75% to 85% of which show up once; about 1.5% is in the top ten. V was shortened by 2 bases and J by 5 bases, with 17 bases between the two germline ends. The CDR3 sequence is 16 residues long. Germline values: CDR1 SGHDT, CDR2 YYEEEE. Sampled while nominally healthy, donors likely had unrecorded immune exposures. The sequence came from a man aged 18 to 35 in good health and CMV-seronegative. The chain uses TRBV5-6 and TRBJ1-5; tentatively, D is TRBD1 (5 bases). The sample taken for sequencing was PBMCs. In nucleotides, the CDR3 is TGTGCCAGCAGCTTTAGGGGCCTCGGAGTCCATCAGCCCCAGCATTTT. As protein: CASSFRGLGVHQPQHF.